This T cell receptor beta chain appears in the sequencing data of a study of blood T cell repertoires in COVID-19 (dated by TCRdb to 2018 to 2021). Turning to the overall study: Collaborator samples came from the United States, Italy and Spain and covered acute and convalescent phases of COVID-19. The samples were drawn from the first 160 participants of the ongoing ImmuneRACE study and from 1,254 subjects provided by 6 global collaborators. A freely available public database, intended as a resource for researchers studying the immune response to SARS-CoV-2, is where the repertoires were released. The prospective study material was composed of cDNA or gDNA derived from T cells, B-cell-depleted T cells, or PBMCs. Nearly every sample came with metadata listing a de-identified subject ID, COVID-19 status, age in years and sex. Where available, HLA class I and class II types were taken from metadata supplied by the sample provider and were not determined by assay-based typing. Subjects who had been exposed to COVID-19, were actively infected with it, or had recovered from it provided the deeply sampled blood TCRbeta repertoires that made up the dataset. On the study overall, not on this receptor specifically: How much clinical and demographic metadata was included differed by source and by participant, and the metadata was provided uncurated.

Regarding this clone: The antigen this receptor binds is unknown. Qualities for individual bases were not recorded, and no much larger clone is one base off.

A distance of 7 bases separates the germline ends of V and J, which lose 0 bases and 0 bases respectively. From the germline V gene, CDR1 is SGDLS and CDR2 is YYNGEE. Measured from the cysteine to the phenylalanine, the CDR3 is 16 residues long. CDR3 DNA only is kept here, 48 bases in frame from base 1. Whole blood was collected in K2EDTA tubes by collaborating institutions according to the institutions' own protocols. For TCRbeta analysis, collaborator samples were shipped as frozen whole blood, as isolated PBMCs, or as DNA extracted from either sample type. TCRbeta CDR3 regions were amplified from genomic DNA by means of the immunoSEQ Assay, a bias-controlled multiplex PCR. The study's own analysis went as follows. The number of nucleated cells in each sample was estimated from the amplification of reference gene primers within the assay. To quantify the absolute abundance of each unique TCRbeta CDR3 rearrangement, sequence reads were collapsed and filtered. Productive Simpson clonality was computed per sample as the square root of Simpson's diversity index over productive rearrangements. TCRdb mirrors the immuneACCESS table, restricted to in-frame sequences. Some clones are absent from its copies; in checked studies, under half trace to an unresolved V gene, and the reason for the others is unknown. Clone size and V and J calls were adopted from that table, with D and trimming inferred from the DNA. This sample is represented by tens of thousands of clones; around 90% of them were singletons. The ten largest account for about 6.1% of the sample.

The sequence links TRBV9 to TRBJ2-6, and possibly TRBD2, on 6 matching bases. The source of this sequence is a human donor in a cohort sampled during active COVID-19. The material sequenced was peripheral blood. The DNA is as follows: TGTGCCAGCAGCGTAGGGGGAGGCTCTGGGGCCAACGTCCTGACTTTC. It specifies CASSVGGGSGANVLTF.